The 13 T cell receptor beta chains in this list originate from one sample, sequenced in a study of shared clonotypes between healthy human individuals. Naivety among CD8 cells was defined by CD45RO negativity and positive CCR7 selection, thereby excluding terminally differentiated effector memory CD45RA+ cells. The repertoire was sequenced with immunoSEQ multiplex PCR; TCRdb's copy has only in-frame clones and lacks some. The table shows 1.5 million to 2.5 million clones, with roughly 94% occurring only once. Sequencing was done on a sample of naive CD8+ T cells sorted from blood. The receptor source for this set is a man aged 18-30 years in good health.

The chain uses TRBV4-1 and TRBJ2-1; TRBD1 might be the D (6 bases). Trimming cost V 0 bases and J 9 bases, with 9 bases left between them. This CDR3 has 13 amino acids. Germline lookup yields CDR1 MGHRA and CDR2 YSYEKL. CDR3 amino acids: CASSQDGGFEQFF. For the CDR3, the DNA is TGCGCCAGCAGCCAAGATGGGGGCTTTGAGCAGTTCTTC.

In DNA, the CDR3 is TGCGCCAGCAGCTTCGACAGGTCAAATGAAAAACTGTTTTTT. It encodes CASSFDRSNEKLFF. The J gene is TRBJ1-4, the V gene TRBV5-1; TRBD1 is a possible D gene (6 bases). Germline loops: CDR1 SGHRS, CDR2 YFSETQ. The germline V and J ends were trimmed by 2 bases and 5 bases, with 10 bases remaining between them. The CDR3 totals 14 residues.

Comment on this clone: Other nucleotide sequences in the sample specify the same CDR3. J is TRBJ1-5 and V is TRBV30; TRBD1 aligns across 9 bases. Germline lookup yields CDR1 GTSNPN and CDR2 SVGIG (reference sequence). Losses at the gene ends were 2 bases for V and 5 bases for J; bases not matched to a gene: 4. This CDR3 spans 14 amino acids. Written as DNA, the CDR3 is TGTGCCTGGAGTCCGGGACAGGGATATCAGCCCCAGCATTTT. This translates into CAWSPGQGYQPQHF.

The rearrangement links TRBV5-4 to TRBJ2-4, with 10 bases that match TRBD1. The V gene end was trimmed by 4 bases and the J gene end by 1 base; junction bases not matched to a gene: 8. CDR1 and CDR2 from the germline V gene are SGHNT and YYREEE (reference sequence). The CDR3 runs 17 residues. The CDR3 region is CASSHLGTGDAKNIQYF. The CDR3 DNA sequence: TGTGCCAGCAGCCATCTAGGGACAGGGGACGCCAAAAACATTCAGTACTTC.

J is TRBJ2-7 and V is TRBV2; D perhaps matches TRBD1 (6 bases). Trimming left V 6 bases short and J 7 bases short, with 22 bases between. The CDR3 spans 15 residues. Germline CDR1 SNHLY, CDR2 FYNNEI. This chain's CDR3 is CASRAGTPEWGEQYF. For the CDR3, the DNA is TGTGCCAGCAGGGCCGGGACACCGGAGTGGGGGGAGCAGTACTTC. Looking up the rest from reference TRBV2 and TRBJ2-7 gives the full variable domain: EPEVTQTPSHQVTQMGQEVILRCVPISNHLYFYWYRQILGQKVEFLVSFYNNEISEKSEIFDDQFSVERPDGSNFTLKIRSTKLEDSAMYFCASRAGTPEWGEQYFGPGTRLTVT.

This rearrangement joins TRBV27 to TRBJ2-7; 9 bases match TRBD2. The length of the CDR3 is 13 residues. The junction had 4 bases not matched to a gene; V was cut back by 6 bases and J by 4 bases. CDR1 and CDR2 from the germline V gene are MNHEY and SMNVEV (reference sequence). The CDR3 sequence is CASRGLAKYEQYF. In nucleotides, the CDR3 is TGTGCCAGCAGAGGACTAGCGAAGTACGAGCAGTACTTC.

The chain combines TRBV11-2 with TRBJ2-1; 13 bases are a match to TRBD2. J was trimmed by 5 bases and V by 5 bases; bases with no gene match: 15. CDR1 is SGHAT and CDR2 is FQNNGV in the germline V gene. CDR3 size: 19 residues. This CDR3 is CASSPGLAGWAVGDNEQFF. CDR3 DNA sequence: TGTGCCAGCAGCCCGGGACTAGCGGGATGGGCAGTGGGGGACAATGAGCAGTTCTTC.

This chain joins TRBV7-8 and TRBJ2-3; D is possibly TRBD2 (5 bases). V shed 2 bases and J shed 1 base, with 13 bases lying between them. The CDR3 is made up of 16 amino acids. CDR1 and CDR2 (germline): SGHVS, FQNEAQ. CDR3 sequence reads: CASSLLVGEGTDTQYF. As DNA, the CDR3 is TGTGCCAGCAGCTTACTGGTGGGAGAGGGCACAGATACGCAGTATTTT.

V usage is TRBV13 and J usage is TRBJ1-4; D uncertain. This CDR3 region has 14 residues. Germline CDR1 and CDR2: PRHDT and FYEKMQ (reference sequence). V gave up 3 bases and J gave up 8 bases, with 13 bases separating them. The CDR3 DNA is TGTGCCAGCAGCTTTTCAGGCGTCGAGGAAAAACTGTTTTTT. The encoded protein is CASSFSGVEEKLFF.

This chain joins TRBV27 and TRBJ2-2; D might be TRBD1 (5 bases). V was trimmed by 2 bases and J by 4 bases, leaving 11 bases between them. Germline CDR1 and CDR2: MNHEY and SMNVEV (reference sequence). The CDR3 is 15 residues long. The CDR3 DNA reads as TGTGCCAGCAGTTTAAAAGGACACGGCACCGGGGAGCTGTTTTTT. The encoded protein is CASSLKGHGTGELFF.

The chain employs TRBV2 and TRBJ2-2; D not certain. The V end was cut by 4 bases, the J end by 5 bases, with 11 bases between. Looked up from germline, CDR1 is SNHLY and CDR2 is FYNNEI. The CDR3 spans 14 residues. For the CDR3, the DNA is TGTGCCAGCAGTGGGGTAGCTGTGACCGGGGAGCTGTTTTTT. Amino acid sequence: CASSGVAVTGELFF.

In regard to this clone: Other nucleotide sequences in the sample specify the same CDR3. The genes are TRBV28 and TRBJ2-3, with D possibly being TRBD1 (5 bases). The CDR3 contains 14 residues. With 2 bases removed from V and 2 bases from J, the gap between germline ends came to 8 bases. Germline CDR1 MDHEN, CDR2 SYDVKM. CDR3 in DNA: TGTGCCAGCAGTTTAGCTGGGGCCACAGATACGCAGTATTTT. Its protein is CASSLAGATDTQYF. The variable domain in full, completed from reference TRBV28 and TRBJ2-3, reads DVKVTQSSRYLVKRTGEKVFLECVQDMDHENMFWYRQDPGLGLRLIYFSYDVKMKEKGDIPEGYSVSREKKERFSLILESASTNQTSMYLCASSLAGATDTQYFGPGTRLTVL.

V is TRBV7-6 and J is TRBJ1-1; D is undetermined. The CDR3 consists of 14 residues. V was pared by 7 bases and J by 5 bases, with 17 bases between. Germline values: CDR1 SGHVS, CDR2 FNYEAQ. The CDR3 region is CASTSVVDGTEAFF. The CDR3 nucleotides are TGTGCCAGCACTTCGGTGGTAGATGGGACTGAAGCTTTCTTT.